The 19 T cell receptor beta chains below all came from one sample that was sequenced in a study of blood T cell repertoires in COVID-19. Profiled with immunoSEQ multiplex PCR; TCRdb holds only in-frame clones, not every one. This sample carries over 300,000 clones, 80% to 90% of them seen once, and the ten largest clones take roughly 10%. Input material: PBMCs or T cells enriched from blood (not recorded which). These receptors originate from a woman younger than 30 who had recovered from COVID-19.

The rearrangement uses TRBV6-1 and TRBJ1-2; tentative D call: TRBD1 (6 bases). There are 16 residues in the CDR3. The V gene's germline CDR1 is MNHNS and CDR2 SASEGT. V gave up 2 bases and J gave up 6 bases, with 19 bases separating them. The CDR3 DNA follows: TGTGCCAGCAGTGAATTAAGGTTCGGGGGGCCGGATGGCTACACCTTC. It specifies CASSELRFGGPDGYTF.

The V call is TRBV18, the J call TRBJ2-7; D uncertain. Trimming left V 2 bases short and J 4 bases short, with 12 bases between. The germline gives CDR1 KGHSH, CDR2 LQKENI. This CDR3 is built from 14 residues. The CDR3 bases are TGTGCCAGCTCACCAAGGAGCATGACTTACGAGCAGTACTTC. This encodes CASSPRSMTYEQYF. Combining the CDR3 with reference TRBV18 and TRBJ2-7 gives the whole variable domain NAGVMQNPRHLVRRRGQEARLRCSPMKGHSHVYWYRQLPEEGLKFMVYLQKENIIDESGMPKERFSAEFPKEGPSILRIQQVVRGDSAAYFCASSPRSMTYEQYFGPGTRLTVT.

This chain links TRBV4-2 with TRBJ2-3; D uncertain. CDR3 length equals 14 residues. Trimming shortened V by 0 bases and J by 4 bases, and 8 bases separated the two germline ends. In germline, CDR1 is LGHNA, CDR2 YNFKEQ. CDR3: CASSQDPGSDTQYF. In nucleotides, the CDR3 is TGTGCCAGCAGCCAAGATCCGGGTTCAGATACGCAGTATTTT.

In this sample, this clone turned up a few times. This sequence joins TRBV24-1 and TRBJ2-7; 8 positions agree with TRBD2. The germline CDR1 and CDR2 sequences are KGHDR and SFDVKD. V lost 9 bases to trimming and J lost 5 bases; unmatched junction nucleotides: 5. The CDR3 length is 12 residues. The CDR3 DNA is TGTGCCACCCATTCCGGGGGGGACGAGCAGTACTTC. Translation gives CATHSGGDEQYF.

This chain joins TRBV9 and TRBJ1-5; a weak D match, TRBD1 (6 bases). Trimming took off 3 bases at V and 7 bases at J, with 17 bases between the two ends. From germline, CDR1 is SGDLS and CDR2 YYNGEE. CDR3 length equals 15 residues. CDR3 nucleotide sequence: TGTGCCAGCAGCGCCTCGGGGGGGGGCGAACAGCCCCAGCATTTT. It specifies CASSASGGGEQPQHF.

V is TRBV9 and J is TRBJ2-3; 9 bases fit TRBD1. This CDR3 spans 15 amino acids. Germline loops: CDR1 SGDLS, CDR2 YYNGEE. Trimming at V came to 3 bases and at J to 2 bases, leaving 4 bases not matched to a gene. The CDR3 loop is CASSAGTGTTDTQYF. In DNA form, the CDR3 reads TGTGCCAGCAGCGCTGGGACAGGGACCACAGATACGCAGTATTTT.

CDR3 sequence (DNA): TGTGCCAGCTCACCAGTGTCAGGGATTACCTACGAGCAGTACTTC. Protein: CASSPVSGITYEQYF. The gene calls are TRBV18 and TRBJ2-7; TRBD1 might be the D (5 bases). The V gene's germline CDR1 is KGHSH and CDR2 LQKENI. This CDR3 spans 15 amino acids. Trimming pared 2 bases from V and 2 bases from J, leaving 13 bases between.

The V call is TRBV2, the J call TRBJ1-2, with 7 bases matching TRBD1. Germline V gene data show CDR1 as SNHLY and CDR2 as FYNNEI. With 3 bases clipped from V and 1 base from J, the junction kept 2 bases outside the gene matches. The CDR3 sequence is 14 residues long. The CDR3 coding sequence is TGTGCCAGCAGTGAGCGACAGGGTAACTATGGCTACACCTTC. This codes for CASSERQGNYGYTF. Full variable domain (outside the CDR3, taken from reference TRBV2 and TRBJ1-2): EPEVTQTPSHQVTQMGQEVILRCVPISNHLYFYWYRQILGQKVEFLVSFYNNEISEKSEIFDDQFSVERPDGSNFTLKIRSTKLEDSAMYFCASSERQGNYGYTFGSGTRLTVV.

The rearrangement uses TRBV5-1 and TRBJ1-2, with TRBD1 identical over 7 bases. V shed 4 bases, J shed 3 bases, and the junction held 6 bases outside the gene matches. The CDR3 extends over 14 amino acids. CDR1 and CDR2 (germline): SGHRS, YFSETQ. CDR3 nucleotide sequence: TGCGCCAGCAGCCCCAGGGGGTCGGACTATGGCTACACCTTC. Translating it yields CASSPRGSDYGYTF.

The CDR3 region has the DNA TGTGCCAGCAGCTTGGTGGCAGGACTTGAAGCTTTCTTT. The encoded protein is CASSLVAGLEAFF. The chain combines TRBV5-8 with TRBJ1-1; the D is unclear. This CDR3 contains 13 residues. Germline loops: CDR1 SGHTS, CDR2 YDEGEE. V was trimmed by 0 bases and J by 7 bases, leaving 10 bases between them.

The chain joins TRBV27 to TRBJ1-4; 7 bases align to TRBD1. Germline V lookup: CDR1 MNHEY, CDR2 SMNVEV (reference sequence). Trimming cost V 6 bases and J 6 bases; bases outside gene matches: 7. The CDR3 contains 14 residues. Here the CDR3 DNA reads TGTGCCAGCAGACAATGGGGGACAGATGAAAAACTGTTTTTT. It translates to CASRQWGTDEKLFF.

V and J are TRBV19 and TRBJ2-5; a weak D match, TRBD1 (6 bases). Looked up from germline, CDR1 is LNHDA and CDR2 is SQIVND (reference sequence). There are 17 residues in the CDR3. V was clipped by 4 bases and J by 2 bases, with 20 bases between them. The CDR3 sequence: CASSRTGKPIIQETQYF. The CDR3 nucleotides are TGTGCCAGTAGTAGAACAGGGAAACCTATAATTCAAGAGACCCAGTACTTC.

The J gene is TRBJ1-1, the V gene TRBV30; D unclear. Germline CDR1 is GTSNPN and CDR2 is SVGIG (reference sequence). This CDR3 spans 13 amino acids. Between the trimmed V and J ends, which lost 5 bases and 3 bases, there was a span of 13 bases. The DNA for the CDR3 is TGTGCCTGGTCGGTCCTTCTCGACACTGAAGCTTTCTTT. Translation gives CAWSVLLDTEAFF.

The genes are TRBV7-9 and TRBJ2-7, with TRBD2 matching over 13 bases. J was trimmed by 4 bases and V by 5 bases; bases with no gene match: 8. The CDR3 extends over 16 amino acids. The germline CDR1 and CDR2 sequences are SEHNR and FQNEAQ (reference sequence). The CDR3 reads CASSPGTSGTGYEQYF. CDR3 coding DNA: TGTGCCAGCAGCCCCGGGACTAGCGGGACGGGATACGAGCAGTACTTC.

This sequence joins TRBV5-1 and TRBJ2-2; D possibly corresponds to TRBD2 (5 bases). CDR1 SGHRS and CDR2 YFSETQ come from the germline V gene. This CDR3 contains 17 residues. V lost 0 bases and J lost 6, with 18 bases in between. The CDR3 DNA reads TGCGCCAGCAGCTTGGCCTCGGGAATGGGCTTCGCCGGGGAGCTGTTTTTT. As protein: CASSLASGMGFAGELFF.

This clone was recorded once. This chain joins TRBV10-1 and TRBJ2-5, with 10 bases that match TRBD2. The germline gives CDR1 WNHNN, CDR2 SYGVQD (reference sequence). The ends lost 8 bases at V and 3 bases at J; junction bases unmatched: 3. The CDR3 covers 13 residues. CDR3 DNA sequence: TGCGCCAGCGCCGGGACTAGCGAAGAGACCCAGTACTTC. Its protein is CASAGTSEETQYF.

The rearrangement uses TRBV19 and TRBJ2-1; 10 bases match TRBD2. V dropped 6 bases and J dropped 7; count of bases not matched to a gene: 6. The germline V gene encodes CDR1 LNHDA and CDR2 SQIVND (reference sequence). The CDR3 totals 14 residues. In DNA form, the CDR3 reads TGTGCCAGTAGCCAGCGGGAGGGCCAGAATGAGCAGTTCTTC. Translating it yields CASSQREGQNEQFF.

This clone was detected once. The chain is built from TRBV29-1 and TRBJ1-2; 9 bases agree with TRBD1. There are 13 residues in the CDR3. Germline CDR1 and CDR2: SQVTM and ANQGSEA. Unmatched junction bases numbered 1, after V lost 4 bases and J lost 1 base. The CDR3 loop is CSVGTGDNYGYTF. CDR3 nucleotide sequence: TGCAGCGTTGGGACAGGGGATAACTATGGCTACACCTTC. The whole variable domain, filled in from reference TRBV29-1 and TRBJ1-2, reads SAVISQKPSRDICQRGTSLTIQCQVDSQVTMMFWYRQQPGQSLTLIATANQGSEATYESGFVIDKFPISRPNLTFSTLTVSNMSPEDSSIYLCSVGTGDNYGYTFGSGTRLTVV.

The chain links TRBV18 to TRBJ2-5, with D unresolved. The CDR3 loop spans 16 amino acids. Trimming left V 5 bases short and J 4 bases short, with 20 bases between. CDR1 is KGHSH and CDR2 is LQKENI in the germline V gene. The DNA for the CDR3 is TGTGCCAGCTCATCCGCGGTCGCACATCCGGGAGAGACCCAGTACTTC. Amino acid sequence: CASSSAVAHPGETQYF.